This T cell receptor (beta chain) was documented in a study of shared clonotypes between healthy human individuals. Assay used: immunoSEQ multiplex PCR; TCRdb lists only in-frame clones, some missing. This sample yields some 2,000,000 clones, of which roughly 96% are seen a single time; more than 0.1% belongs to the top ten. General study findings and limits: Generally, naive subsets came out with larger estimated richness than memory subsets.

Only one count was recorded for this clone. The antigen remains unidentified. Sequenced: naive CD4+ T cells sorted from blood. This sample's subset: CD45RA+ positively selected. The sequence derives from a young man in good health.

CDR3 nucleotide sequence: TGTGCCAGCAGCCCCGATTGGGCTGAAGCTTTCTTT. It yields the protein CASSPDWAEAFF. The gene calls are TRBV7-9 and TRBJ1-1; D ambiguous. This CDR3 spans 12 amino acids. V lost 5 bases and J 6 bases, leaving 10 bases between the germline ends. CDR1 and CDR2 from the germline V gene are SEHNR and FQNEAQ (reference sequence).